The subject of this entry is one T cell receptor (beta chain). Its antigen remains unidentified. This sample was taken from a study of cytomegalovirus exposure and HLA in healthy donors listed by TCRdb under 2017. In terms of the full investigation: According to an earlier analysis of around 600 of the donors, about 179 million T cells yielded over 100 million unique TCR beta sequences and about 300 Gb of sequence data. About 280 gigabases of sequencing data and 70 million to 100 million unique TCR sequences made up an early release that covered several hundred HLA-typed donors. The genetic ancestry cluster associated with self-reported Caucasian donors included 81% of the 300 to 400 genotyped donors. The study aimed to test whether signatures of past pathogen exposure could be identified by cataloging public T cell receptors. Using immunosequencing, the study profiled T cell repertoires from fewer than 700 subjects and related those repertoires to cytomegalovirus serostatus. Besides the first cohort of roughly 640 subjects, a separate validation cohort made up of 90 to 150 different subjects was used. To predict cytomegalovirus infection status, the study brought together high-throughput TCR immunosequencing, statistical association of individual TCRs with disease status, and machine learning. To study patterns of TCR occurrence, a later analysis re-analyzed previously published TCR beta repertoires from several hundred donors and added high-resolution HLA genotyping. The later analysis used no new phenotypic data to find candidate immune exposures, relying instead on TCR beta sequences and their occurrence across donors. In an earlier analysis of around 540 of the donors, high-throughput TCR beta sequencing was used to judge whether each TCR beta V gene segment behaved as functional or pseudogenic. Donor age, sex, ethnicity and CMV serostatus were collected together with the repertoire data. Genome-wide SNP genotypes for about three fifths of the roughly 670 donors were used in a later genetic analysis, which treated that subset as a discovery cohort. All discovery cohort repertoires had been generated on a single sequencing platform. HLA typing covered class I and class II loci at four-digit resolution. The number of donors typed differed by locus, with 629-630 for A, B, C, DRB1 and DQB1, around 560 for DQA1, 600 to 610 for DPA1, and around 460 for DPB1. Because of strong linkage in the cohort, 5 or 6 DR-DQ haplotypes were treated as single units for association and clustering. On average, roughly 200,000 unique TCR beta nucleotide sequences were sequenced per donor among a few hundred genotyped donors of the cohort, with roughly 18% of those sequences being non-productive.

CDR3 length: 18 amino acids, cysteine to phenylalanine. Just CDR3 DNA is preserved here, 54 bases in frame from base 1. V and J are trimmed by 3 bases and 0 bases, and the gene matches miss 13 bases of the junction. The germline V gene sets CDR1 to SGHDT and CDR2 to YYEEEE. The receptor library was made with the immunoSEQ multiplex PCR assay. For the multiplex PCR, a mixture combining 60 forward primers for TCR Vbeta segments and 13 reverse primers for TCR Jbeta segments was used. The CDR3 region of rearranged TCR beta genes was amplified from genomic DNA by a multiplex PCR assay. On the Illumina HiSeq System, the amplified TCR beta libraries were sequenced as 87-base-pair reads. The original methods were these. A later analysis counted some 80 million unique TCR beta chains across the 670 or so repertoires, and roughly 10 million of these chains were shared by at least two donors. To remove PCR and sequencing errors, raw reads were error-corrected and collapsed into unique sequences using a nearest-neighbor algorithm that merged closely related sequences. V, D and J gene segments were assigned by aligning CDR3 sequences to IMGT reference sequences. For a sequence to be retained, at least a six-nucleotide match to both a V gene segment and a J gene segment was required. A rearrangement was called productive if the CDR3 had no stop codons and remained in frame with V and J, and every other rearrangement was called non-productive. Following IMGT convention, CDR3 was defined as the stretch from the second conserved V-encoded cysteine up to the conserved J-encoded phenylalanine. Sequences without an unambiguous match to a single V gene segment were excluded from the earlier analysis of approximately 560 of the donors. In an earlier analysis of more than 500 of the donors, a V segment was called functional when productive rearrangements were above 56.7%, and segregating when the standard deviation between donors exceeded 5%. To diagnose cytomegalovirus status from the catalog of TCR beta chain sequences, a statistical classification framework was built. A later analysis assigned V and J genes by comparing TCR nucleotide sequences with IMGT/GENE-DB human TR gene sequences. In a later analysis, CDR3 sequences and most-parsimonious VDJ recombination scenarios were assigned using the TCRdist pipeline. In a later analysis, each TCR beta chain was defined by its CDR3 amino acid sequence together with its V-gene family, and reads without a unique V-gene family were excluded. In a later analysis, 450 to 600 highly shared, low-generation-probability nucleotide sequences were removed to address suspected cross-contamination and a sequencing artifact. In a later analysis, a clonal expansion index for each public chain was calculated from normalized within-repertoire ranks of inferred template counts. In a later analysis, generation probabilities were computed using a VDJ recombination model fitted to out-of-frame rearrangements, and the results were checked against IGoR. In a later analysis, hypergeometric tests were used to score TCR-TCR, TCR-HLA and TCR-CMV co-occurrence, with a repertoire-size bias correction applied to TCR pairs. To estimate false discovery rates, a later analysis permuted the HLA or CMV assignments 20 times. In a later analysis, co-occurring TCRs were grouped with DBSCAN, and TCRdist sequence similarity was added when clustering was performed within HLA-allele-positive subsets. Repertoires with fewer than 30,000 or more than 120,000 public chains were left out of co-occurrence clustering, as were about five repertoires with anomalous nucleotide sharing. TCRdb obtained this table from immuneACCESS and retained in-frame rearrangements with V and J assigned. These tables miss some clones; where compared with another copy, unresolved V genes account for less than half of the shortfall, and the remainder is unexplained. The DNA was the basis for D and trimming; V, J and clone size are from that table. The table for this sample shows approximately 110,000 clones. The leading ten clones occupy 3% to 4.5% of the sample.

Summary of the overall study and its limitations: In a later analysis, TCR association rates were found to vary across HLA loci, with the most associated TCRs seen for DRB1 alleles and the fewest for HLA-C alleles. Because counts were too low, seventeen rarely observed V segments, including chromosome 9 orphons, were left out of the earlier analysis of some 640 of the donors. In vitro tests confirmed that three of the cytomegalovirus-associated TCR beta chains recognize cytomegalovirus antigens. An association between a missense DCLRE1C variant and V-gene and J-gene trimming of TCR beta chains was found in a later genetic analysis and replicated in an independent cohort. Correlated functional status among segregating V segments might be attributable to linkage disequilibrium, but an unknown experimental factor could not be ruled out. The classifier was reported to diagnose cytomegalovirus status with high specificity and sensitivity in both the original and validation cohorts. A total of around 150 TCR beta chains were listed by the study as associated with cytomegalovirus. A later analysis associated about 18,000 TCR beta sequences with specific HLA alleles at a false discovery rate of 0.05. The authors suggested that the approach could potentially be generalized to other disease states and immunological phenotypes. The sequencing pipeline was judged likely to have produced a cluster of highly shared sequence variants as a technical artifact. Several of the top co-occurrence clusters appeared to be linked to parvovirus B19, influenza, CMV and Epstein-Barr virus, according to a later analysis. A further reported finding was that TCR beta sequences accurately predicted the HLA-A and HLA-B alleles for most subjects in the first cohort. Strong co-occurrence of HLA alleles, especially DR and DQ, made assigning TCR associations to individual alleles difficult. Because HLA typing was unavailable for some donors at each locus, only the typed subset was used in association tests. Most TCR sequences were observed very rarely across donors, whereas some public TCRs were present in many individuals. In a later analysis, most CMV-associated TCR beta chains were found to appear HLA-restricted, with HLA associations seemingly driven largely by CMV exposure. For the cohort, immune exposure information was limited to CMV serostatus. Sequencing depth was assumed to be roughly uniform across donors in the presence/absence analyses, though that assumption may not hold. The cohort was sequenced for TCR beta chains only, and without alpha or paired-chain data the features that could be detected were limited. The 87-base-pair reads could not distinguish some IMGT-functional V segments, including TRBV6-2 and TRBV6-3, so those segments were excluded. Broadly in line with IMGT annotations, most TCR beta V segments showed up in productive rearrangements about 87% or about 30% of the time in an earlier analysis of approximately 600 of the donors. Compared with the approximately 720-donor mean, donors in an Asian-associated ancestry cluster had fewer N-insertions in productive TCRs, according to a later genetic analysis. In a later analysis, HLA-associated TCR beta chains showed more clonal expansion and lower generation probabilities than non-associated chains that were equally common.

In total, roughly 710 healthy bone marrow donors made up the cohort. Cohort members were all nominally healthy when sampled, although unrecorded immune exposures were likely present. The donor tested CMV seronegative and was one of the 352 seronegative cohort members. A peripheral blood sample was collected from each donor, and TCR beta sequencing was performed on peripheral blood mononuclear cells. The Qiagen DNeasy Blood Extraction Kit was used to extract genomic DNA from the blood cell samples. The V gene is TRBV5-6 and the J gene is TRBJ2-3, with 7 bases matching TRBD2. The source material was PBMCs. The receptor comes from a man between 18 and 35 years old in good health and CMV-seronegative. The CDR3 loop reads CASSYPSGWRSSTDTQYF. DNA sequence: TGTGCCAGCAGCTACCCTAGCGGTTGGCGCTCTAGCACAGATACGCAGTATTTT.